A single sample gave rise to the 9 T cell receptor beta chains below, sequenced in a study of beta chain features in type 1 diabetes. Sequencing targeted expressed TCRB transcripts, as all isolated RNA had been reverse transcribed. The protocol was immunoSEQ multiplex PCR, while the TCRdb copy is restricted to in-frame clones and leaves out a portion. The sample lists some 350,000 clones, about 14% seen once, with about 0.015% in the top ten. These receptors' targets are unknown. Study results and limitations: Moderately but significantly shorter TCRB CDR3s were found in Type 1 diabetes patients in all four CD4+ subsets.

The sequenced sample was naive CD4+ T cells from blood. The receptors stem from a woman under 30 with type 1 diabetes.

The chain carries TRBV27 and TRBJ2-3; 8 positions match TRBD1. V was pared by 5 bases and J by 6 bases, with 7 bases of the junction left unmatched. This CDR3 is 14 amino acids long. Germline V lookup: CDR1 MNHEY, CDR2 SMNVEV (reference sequence). DNA for the CDR3: TGTGCCAGCAGTCTCCGGACAGGGTGGGATACGCAGTATTTT. Translation: CASSLRTGWDTQYF.

The chain recombines TRBV30 with TRBJ2-2; maybe TRBD1 (5 bases). V dropped 0 bases and J dropped 0 bases, with 8 bases sitting between them. CDR3 length: 15 residues. CDR1 is GTSNPN, CDR2 SVGIG, per germline (reference sequence). The CDR3 nucleotides read TGTGCCTGGAGTGTAGGGGCTACGAACACCGGGGAGCTGTTTTTT. Protein sequence: CAWSVGATNTGELFF.

This clone was seen a handful of times. The gene calls are TRBV5-4 and TRBJ2-1, with 10 bases lining up with TRBD2. CDR3 size: 16 residues. Germline V CDR1 and CDR2: SGHNT, YYREEE (reference sequence). Losses at the gene ends were 0 bases for V and 7 bases for J; bases not matched to a gene: 7. As DNA, the CDR3 is TGTGCCAGCAGCTTGGAAGCTAGCGGGAGAGGGAATGAGCAGTTCTTC. Amino acid sequence: CASSLEASGRGNEQFF.

This clone showed up just a few times. This chain uses TRBV9 with TRBJ2-5; D ambiguous. The CDR3 totals 11 residues. V was clipped by 4 bases and J by 2 bases, with 3 bases between them. Germline CDR1 is SGDLS and CDR2 is YYNGEE. CDR3 in DNA: TGTGCCAGCAGCTCTCAAGAGACCCAGTACTTC. Encoded protein: CASSSQETQYF.

This clone has just a few counts. The chain uses TRBV28 and TRBJ2-7, with a tentative D call TRBD1 (5 bases). V was pared by 8 bases and J by 2 bases, with 16 bases between. The CDR3 has 14 residues. Per germline, CDR1 MDHEN and CDR2 SYDVKM. The DNA for the CDR3 is TGTGCCAGCGCGAATGGGGCCGCCACCTACGAGCAGTACTTC. Protein product: CASANGAATYEQYF.

The CDR3 reads CASRPYGTENQPQHF. The CDR3 coding sequence is TGTGCCAGCAGACCTTACGGGACAGAAAATCAGCCCCAGCATTTT. This chain links TRBV27 with TRBJ1-5; 7 positions agree with TRBD1. Germline loops: CDR1 MNHEY, CDR2 SMNVEV (reference sequence). With 6 bases clipped from V and 4 bases from J, the junction kept 9 bases outside the gene matches. This CDR3 region has 15 residues.

This clone was counted a few times. The rearrangement uses TRBV9 and TRBJ2-2; D is uncertain. V lost 4 bases and J lost 1, with 8 bases in between. The CDR3 sequence is 14 residues long. Per the germline V gene, CDR1 is SGDLS and CDR2 is YYNGEE. CDR3: CASSPRQNTGELFF. DNA of the CDR3: TGTGCCAGCAGCCCGCGGCAGAACACCGGGGAGCTGTTTTTT.

This clone turned up a few times. V and J are TRBV30 and TRBJ2-3; D unresolved. The length of the CDR3 is 14 residues. From germline, CDR1 is GTSNPN and CDR2 SVGIG (reference sequence). V was cut by 5 bases and J by 3 bases, with 15 bases left in between. The CDR3 DNA follows: TGTGCCTGGGGAATAGTAGCCACGACAGATACGCAGTATTTT. This sequence encodes CAWGIVATTDTQYF.

This clone was observed a few times. V gene TRBV30 combines with J gene TRBJ2-1; TRBD1 matches at 7 bases. Germline V gives CDR1 GTSNPN, CDR2 SVGIG (reference sequence). There are 13 residues in the CDR3. Trimming took 2 bases from V and 7 from J; bases not matched to a gene: 5. DNA for the CDR3: TGTGCCTGGAGTTTGGGACAGATAAATGAGCAGTTCTTC. This encodes CAWSLGQINEQFF. Supplemented by reference TRBV30 and TRBJ2-1, the full variable domain reads SQTIHQWPATLVQPVGSPLSLECTVEGTSNPNLYWYRQAAGRGLQLLFYSVGIGQISSEVPQNLSASRPQDRQFILSSKKLLLSDSGFYLCAWSLGQINEQFFGPGTRLTVL.